These 25 T cell receptor beta chains came from one sample sequenced in a study of spatial heterogeneity in lung cancer. One entry per CDR3 protein results from TCRdb running MiXCR on the 5' RACE reads. The sample includes around 10,000 distinct CDR3 sequences, approximately 3.9% seen only once; the top ten take over 15%. Regarding time point: blood taken at disease recurrence. Extraction of whole RNA from tumor, nontumor lung or frozen PBMC preceded unsorted sequencing. Sequencing used PBMCs, obtained at recurrence. Receptors originate from a female donor with early-stage non-small cell lung cancer.

This clonotype came up many times. This beta chain is an unintended read in a library built for alpha chains; its size means little. The CDR3 reads CASREPGQAAYEQYF. For the CDR3, the DNA is TGTGCCAGCAGGGAACCGGGACAGGCCGCCTACGAGCAGTACTTC. The chain is built from TRBV2 and TRBJ2-7, with 8 bases lining up with TRBD1. J lost 2 bases, V lost 6 bases, and 9 bases had no gene match. The CDR3 has 15 residues. Germline V CDR1 and CDR2: SNHLY, FYNNEI.

This clonotype occurred many times. This beta chain is a stray sequence in a library constructed for alpha chains; its clone size is not meaningful. The chain has TRBV10-3 and TRBJ1-2, with D possibly matching TRBD1 (5 bases). Trimming stripped 0 bases from V and 8 bases from J, with 7 bases between. CDR1 and CDR2 from the germline V gene are ENHRY and SYGVKD. The CDR3 is 12 amino acids. The CDR3: CAISESTAGYTF. The CDR3 region has the DNA TGTGCCATCAGTGAGTCGACAGCAGGCTACACCTTC.

In its sample, this clonotype was seen many times. This beta chain is an off-target read within a library intended for alpha chains, so its frequency means little. This chain connects TRBV29-1 to TRBJ2-2, with D perhaps matching TRBD2 (6 bases). V was shortened by 4 bases and J by 6 bases, with 15 bases between the two germline ends. CDR3 length equals 14 residues. Germline V gives CDR1 SQVTM, CDR2 ANQGSEA. The CDR3 sequence is CSVVLTTGAGELFF. DNA for the CDR3: TGCAGCGTTGTTTTGACGACGGGGGCCGGGGAGCTGTTTTTT.

In its sample, this clonotype is medium-sized (0.01 to 0.1%). Within a library made for alpha chains, this beta chain is off target, and its count is uninformative. The CDR3 DNA is TGTGCCATCAGTGAGTCGCGACAGGGAGAAGCTTTCTTT. This gives the protein CAISESRQGEAFF. The chain joins TRBV10-3 to TRBJ1-1, with TRBD1 matching over 7 bases. This CDR3 is 13 amino acids long. Losses at the gene ends were 0 bases for V and 8 bases for J; bases not matched to a gene: 3. CDR1 ENHRY and CDR2 SYGVKD come from the germline V gene.

This clonotype was picked up many times. This beta chain turned up in a library designed for alpha chains; as an off-target read, its abundance says little. This chain joins TRBV7-9 and TRBJ1-1; D perhaps matches TRBD1 (6 bases). CDR3 length: 12 amino acids. The V end was cut by 4 bases, the J end by 6 bases, with 9 bases between. CDR1 is SEHNR and CDR2 is FQNEAQ in the germline V gene (reference sequence). CDR3 in DNA: TGTGCCAGCAGCTCCAGGGGCGCTGAAGCTTTCTTT. Encoded protein: CASSSRGAEAFF.

This clonotype was seen repeatedly, ten times or more. This beta chain is a stray read from a library made for alpha chains; its abundance is not meaningful. J is TRBJ2-1 and V is TRBV7-9, with no clear D. The CDR3 sequence is 16 residues long. In germline, CDR1 is SEHNR, CDR2 FQNEAQ (reference sequence). With 3 bases removed from V and 3 bases from J, the gap between germline ends came to 15 bases. CDR3 sequence (DNA): TGTGCCAGCAGCTTTTACTGGTCAGAGGACTACAATGAGCAGTTCTTC. The encoded protein is CASSFYWSEDYNEQFF.

This clonotype has ten or more counts. This beta chain is off target for a library built for alpha chains, so its abundance means little. The rearrangement links TRBV27 to TRBJ2-7; TRBD1 matches at 10 bases. The CDR3 spans 15 residues. Per germline, CDR1 MNHEY and CDR2 SMNVEV (reference sequence). V lost 5 bases to trimming and J lost 2 bases; unmatched junction nucleotides: 6. The CDR3 reads CASSPAGTGAYEQYF. The DNA of the CDR3 is TGTGCCAGCAGTCCAGCCGGGACAGGGGCCTACGAGCAGTACTTC.

This clonotype was detected ten times or more. Little can be read into the size of this beta chain, an off-target read in a library designed for alpha chains. The CDR3 DNA reads as TGTGCCAGCAGGTCGGGACAGGGAGATACTGAAGCTTTCTTT. It specifies CASRSGQGDTEAFF. The rearrangement joins TRBV28 to TRBJ1-1; 9 nucleotides agree with TRBD1. This CDR3 contains 14 residues. The germline CDR1 and CDR2 sequences are MDHEN and SYDVKM. V lost 6 bases, J lost 5 bases, and 7 bases stayed unmatched.

This clonotype was observed at least ten times. This beta chain is an off-target read within a library intended for alpha chains, so its frequency means little. The gene calls are TRBV7-6 and TRBJ2-7, with D possibly TRBD1 on 5 matching bases. The germline gives CDR1 SGHVS, CDR2 FNYEAQ. The length of the CDR3 is 15 residues. V lost 1 base and J 0 bases, leaving 10 bases between the germline ends. CDR3 bases: TGTGCCAGCAGCTTAGAACAGGCCAGCTCCTACGAGCAGTACTTC. Translation: CASSLEQASSYEQYF.

This clonotype was detected many times. This beta chain is a stray sequence in a library constructed for alpha chains; its clone size is not meaningful. The chain links TRBV20-1 to TRBJ2-4; perhaps TRBD2 as D (7 bases). The CDR3 length is 16 residues. CDR1 is DFQATT and CDR2 is SNEGSKA in the germline V gene (reference sequence). Trimming took 0 bases from V and 3 from J, leaving 15 bases between them. The CDR3 nucleotides are TGCAGTGCTAGAGATCCCGCGGGGGCCGTCAAAAACATTCAGTACTTC. Amino acid sequence: CSARDPAGAVKNIQYF.

In its sample, this clonotype was seen many times. Found in a library prepared for alpha chains, this beta chain is an off-target read, and its abundance has little meaning. This rearrangement joins TRBV4-1 to TRBJ2-2; perhaps TRBD1 as D (5 bases). Germline V lookup: CDR1 MGHRA, CDR2 YSYEKL. The germline V and J ends were trimmed by 1 base and 3 bases, with 18 bases remaining between them. This CDR3 is 18 amino acids long. This CDR3 is CASSQVVGVGRDTGELFF. For the CDR3, the DNA is TGCGCCAGCAGCCAAGTGGTTGGTGTGGGGCGCGACACCGGGGAGCTGTTTTTT.

This clonotype was seen ten or more times. As an off-target read in a library built for alpha chains, this beta chain has a frequency of little significance. The chain carries TRBV29-1 and TRBJ2-7, with a tentative D call TRBD1 (6 bases). The length of the CDR3 is 12 residues. The V gene's germline CDR1 is SQVTM and CDR2 ANQGSEA. Trimming took off 7 bases at V and 0 bases at J, with 10 bases between the two ends. Written as DNA, the CDR3 is TGCAGCGCCGGACAGAACTCCTACGAGCAGTACTTC. It translates to CSAGQNSYEQYF.

There are a few counts of this clonotype. Found in a library prepared for alpha chains, this beta chain is an off-target read, and its abundance has little meaning. The chain has TRBV12-2 and TRBJ1-4. TRBV12-2 is deemed a pseudogene. The CDR3 consists of 22 residues. The CDR3 here is CASRPGSLGAEDDGATNEKLFF. DNA of the CDR3: TGTGCAAGTCGCCCCGGTAGTTTAGGCGCCGAGGATGACGGTGCAACTAATGAAAAACTGTTTTTT.

This clonotype showed up many times. A library prepared for alpha chains yielded this beta chain as an off-target read; its size is of little meaning. The chain recombines TRBV6-2 or TRBV6-3 with TRBJ1-1; D is unresolved. Germline V gene sequence: CDR1 MNHEY, CDR2 SVGEGT. Trimming took off 1 base at V and 4 bases at J, with 7 bases between the two ends. CDR3 size: 13 residues. The DNA for the CDR3 is TGTGCCAGCAGTTACTGGCGAGGCACTGAAGCTTTCTTT. This translates into CASSYWRGTEAFF.

This clonotype has ten or more counts. This beta chain came through as a stray read in a library set up for alpha chains, and its size says little. This chain links TRBV6-5 with TRBJ2-3, with TRBD1 matching over 10 bases. The CDR3 extends over 13 amino acids. After removal of 7 bases from V and 5 bases from J, the junction contained 3 bases not matched to a gene. The V gene's germline CDR1 is MNHEY and CDR2 SVGAGI. The CDR3 DNA reads as TGTGCCAGCACCCGGGACAGGGGAGATACGCAGTATTTT. It codes for CASTRDRGDTQYF.

This clonotype was detected ten times or more. This beta chain turned up in a library designed for alpha chains; as an off-target read, its abundance says little. V is TRBV7-9 and J is TRBJ2-5, with D perhaps assigned TRBD1 or TRBD2 (6 bases each). This CDR3 has 15 residues. V shed 3 bases and J shed 1 base, with 12 bases lying between them. The germline gives CDR1 SEHNR, CDR2 FQNEAQ (reference sequence). Here the CDR3 reads CASSLGGTTQETQYF. The CDR3 DNA follows: TGTGCCAGCAGCTTGGGCGGGACAACCCAAGAGACCCAGTACTTC.

A remark on this clonotype: In a library made to pick up alpha chains, this beta chain is a stray read with a size that means little. This rearrangement joins TRBV5-5 to TRBJ1-3; D gene unclear. The CDR3 loop spans 15 amino acids. The germline gives CDR1 SGHKS, CDR2 YYEKEE (reference sequence). The germline V and J ends were trimmed by 0 bases and 0 bases, with 7 bases remaining between them. The CDR3 DNA reads as TGTGCCAGCAGCTTGGGGGCAGCCTCTGGAAACACCATATATTTT. As protein: CASSLGAASGNTIYF.

Worth noting for this clonotype: Being off target in a library aimed at alpha chains, this beta chain has a size of little meaning. V and J are TRBV5-1 and TRBJ2-3, with D possibly matching TRBD1 (6 bases). There are 15 residues in the CDR3. CDR1 and CDR2 (germline): SGHRS, YFSETQ. V gave up 4 bases and J gave up 2 bases, with 14 bases separating them. The CDR3 coding sequence is TGCGCCAGCAGCATACGGACAGACAACACAGATACGCAGTATTTT. The encoded protein is CASSIRTDNTDTQYF.

This clonotype was detected many times. This beta chain appears as a stray read in a library generated for alpha chains; its size is not informative. The gene calls are TRBV5-1 and TRBJ1-4; 7 bases fit TRBD1. Germline V gene data show CDR1 as SGHRS and CDR2 as YFSETQ. The junction had 12 bases not matched to a gene; V was cut back by 4 bases and J by 0 bases. The CDR3 length is 18 residues. Here the CDR3 reads CASSISGQLLATNEKLFF. The CDR3 nucleotides read TGCGCCAGCAGCATTTCGGGACAGCTTCTTGCAACTAATGAAAAACTGTTTTTT.

This clonotype was counted many times. This beta chain lies outside the target of a library built for alpha chains; its clone size means little. The genes are TRBV10-3 and TRBJ2-2; 8 bases map to TRBD2. There are 14 residues in the CDR3. The trim removed 6 bases at V and 4 bases at J, leaving 4 bases unmatched. Per the germline V gene, CDR1 is ENHRY and CDR2 is SYGVKD. The CDR3 sequence: CAISGLAGTGELFF. The CDR3 DNA is TGTGCCATCAGCGGCCTAGCGGGCACCGGGGAGCTGTTTTTT.

This clonotype was picked up many times. Since it is a stray read in a library aimed at alpha chains, this beta chain has a size that is not meaningful. The chain carries TRBV30 and TRBJ1-5; 9 positions agree with TRBD1. CDR1 GTSNPN and CDR2 SVGIG come from the germline V gene (reference sequence). This CDR3 contains 22 residues. The J segment lost 3 bases and the V segment lost 3 bases, leaving 27 bases of the junction unmatched. The CDR3 region has the DNA TGTGCCTGGAGGCCGAAGGGAGATAGGACAGGGGACTCCCCTCGCCCCAATCAGCCCCAGCATTTT. Translating gives CAWRPKGDRTGDSPRPNQPQHF.

This clonotype is judged medium-sized. Found in a library prepared for alpha chains, this beta chain is an off-target read, and its abundance has little meaning. This chain connects TRBV5-1 to TRBJ2-3, with D unclear. The V and J ends lost 0 bases and 6 bases respectively, with 8 bases between them. The length of the CDR3 is 13 residues. CDR1 and CDR2 from the germline V gene are SGHRS and YFSETQ. The CDR3 here is CASSLGPGDTQYF. CDR3 coding DNA: TGCGCCAGCAGCTTGGGGCCCGGCGATACGCAGTATTTT.

This clonotype was found a few times. This beta chain was picked up by a library intended for alpha chains and is off target, so its count carries little meaning. The J gene is TRBJ2-6, the V gene TRBV5-6; 7 bases match TRBD1. The V gene end was trimmed by 9 bases and the J gene end by 1 base; junction bases not matched to a gene: 16. The CDR3 contains 18 residues. The germline CDR1 and CDR2 sequences are SGHDT and YYEEEE. CDR3: CATEVQGGDPSGANVLTF. The CDR3 region has the DNA TGTGCCACCGAGGTGCAAGGGGGCGACCCTTCTGGGGCCAACGTCCTGACTTTC.

In this sample, this clonotype turned up many times. This beta chain is off target for a library built for alpha chains, so its abundance means little. The chain employs TRBV20-1 and TRBJ1-2; D might be TRBD1 (5 bases). The V end was cut by 0 bases, the J end by 7 bases, with 9 bases between. The CDR3 runs to 12 residues. Germline assignment: CDR1 DFQATT and CDR2 SNEGSKA (reference sequence). Here the CDR3 reads CSARDQGVGYTF. CDR3 coding DNA: TGCAGTGCTAGAGATCAGGGAGTTGGCTACACCTTC.

This clonotype occurred many times. This beta chain was picked up by a library intended for alpha chains and is off target, so its count carries little meaning. The chain employs TRBV12-3 or TRBV12-4 and TRBJ1-1, with D hard to call. Deletions cut 6 bases from V and 3 bases from J, with 17 bases between. The CDR3 sequence is 15 residues long. The CDR3 DNA reads as TGTGCCAGCAGGGGCCGGACTTTCGGGGACACTGAAGCTTTCTTT. It yields the protein CASRGRTFGDTEAFF.